These 9 T cell receptor beta chains originate from one sample sequenced in a study of shared clonotypes between healthy human individuals. The method was immunoSEQ multiplex PCR; TCRdb's version includes in-frame clones alone and lacks a portion of them. The sample has a few million clones; around nine tenths are singletons. The source material was naive CD4+ T cells sorted from blood. Subset indicated: CD45RA+ positively selected. The receptors come from a man between 18 and 35 years old in good health.

V usage is TRBV6-5 and J usage is TRBJ2-7, with D maybe TRBD1 (6 bases). The CDR3 runs 15 residues. V was pared by 4 bases and J by 0 bases, with 13 bases between. Germline CDR1 is MNHEY and CDR2 is SVGAGI. Here the CDR3 DNA reads TGTGCCAGCAGTTCAGACAGGAGCAGCTCCTACGAGCAGTACTTC. As protein: CASSSDRSSSYEQYF.

The chain employs TRBV7-9 and TRBJ2-3; 9 bases are a match to TRBD2. This CDR3 is built from 16 residues. Trimming cost V 6 bases and J 2 bases; bases outside gene matches: 9. From germline, CDR1 is SEHNR and CDR2 FQNEAQ (reference sequence). This CDR3 reads CASRRFASGNTDTQYF. CDR3 DNA: TGTGCCAGCAGAAGGTTTGCTAGCGGGAACACAGATACGCAGTATTTT.

This chain joins TRBV30 and TRBJ1-2; weak D call: TRBD1 (5 bases). The CDR3 sequence is 13 residues long. CDR1 is GTSNPN and CDR2 is SVGIG in the germline V gene (reference sequence). V lost 3 bases to trimming and J lost 4 bases, with 12 bases between them. In DNA form, the CDR3 reads TGTGCCTGGAGCTTCGGGGGTAGCTATGGCTACACCTTC. Its translation is CAWSFGGSYGYTF. The full variable domain, completed using reference TRBV30 and TRBJ1-2, is SQTIHQWPATLVQPVGSPLSLECTVEGTSNPNLYWYRQAAGRGLQLLFYSVGIGQISSEVPQNLSASRPQDRQFILSSKKLLLSDSGFYLCAWSFGGSYGYTFGSGTRLTVV.

This chain connects TRBV19 to TRBJ1-4; TRBD1 matches at 7 bases. CDR1 and CDR2 from the germline V gene are LNHDA and SQIVND (reference sequence). V lost 4 bases to trimming and J lost 0 bases; unmatched junction nucleotides: 5. This CDR3 region has 16 residues. The CDR3 coding sequence is TGTGCCAGTAGTAGAGATGGGACAGCAACTAATGAAAAACTGTTTTTT. The encoded protein is CASSRDGTATNEKLFF.

The chain joins TRBV27 to TRBJ2-7, with 13 bases that match TRBD2. Germline lookup yields CDR1 MNHEY and CDR2 SMNVEV (reference sequence). This CDR3 has 20 residues. V trimming: 5 bases; J trimming: 0 bases; junction bases outside the gene matches: 16. The CDR3 DNA follows: TGTGCCAGCAGTCCCCGCCCGCCGGGACTAGCGGGAACCAACTCCTACGAGCAGTACTTC. It encodes CASSPRPPGLAGTNSYEQYF.

This chain connects TRBV19 to TRBJ2-2; 9 bases fit TRBD2. The CDR3 extends over 13 amino acids. The V gene's germline CDR1 is LNHDA and CDR2 SQIVND (reference sequence). The V gene end was trimmed by 11 bases and the J gene end by 5 bases; junction bases not matched to a gene: 6. CDR3 in DNA: TGTGCCGGGGGCGGGAGGGGTACCGGGGAGCTGTTTTTT. This gives the protein CAGGGRGTGELFF.

Comments on this clone: Different DNA sequences within this sample yield the same CDR3. The chain uses TRBV6-5 and TRBJ1-2; no clear D. Trimming shortened V by 0 bases and J by 4 bases, and 12 bases separated the two germline ends. The germline gives CDR1 MNHEY, CDR2 SVGAGI. The CDR3 runs to 15 residues. DNA of the CDR3: TGTGCCAGCAGTTACTCGGGCGGGTCCGGCTATGGCTACACCTTC. Translated, it gives CASSYSGGSGYGYTF.

J is TRBJ2-4 and V is TRBV11-2; D uncertain. V lost 2 bases and J 1 base, leaving 18 bases between the germline ends. This CDR3 has 18 amino acids. Per germline, CDR1 SGHAT and CDR2 FQNNGV. In DNA form, the CDR3 reads TGTGCCAGCAGCTTAAATGGGCCCTACGAAGCGGCCAAAAACATTCAGTACTTC. Protein: CASSLNGPYEAAKNIQYF.

The gene calls are TRBV11-3 and TRBJ2-3, with D perhaps TRBD1 (6 bases). CDR3 length: 13 amino acids. Trimming took off 5 bases at V and 5 bases at J, with 11 bases between the two ends. Germline loops: CDR1 SGHNT, CDR2 YENEEA. The CDR3: CASSIAGVDTQYF. The CDR3 coding sequence is TGTGCCAGCAGCATTGCAGGGGTAGATACGCAGTATTTT.